Listed below are T cell receptor beta chains from one sample, sequenced in a study of blood T cell repertoires in COVID-19. Measured with immunoSEQ multiplex PCR; TCRdb has only the in-frame clones, and not every one. This table holds 200,000 to 250,000 clones, 88% found once. Sequenced material: peripheral blood. These TCRs come from a woman younger than 45 with COVID-19, enrolled during active disease. Each CDR3 is given with its conserved first and last residue. The D gene is left open where the match is weak. Only part of the rows carry a size: once, few, many, or a class if the clone is expanded.

J gene | clone size | V gene | CDR3 length | D gene | CDR3 DNA | CDR3 protein
TRBJ2-7 | . | TRBV5-4 | 14 | TRBD1 | TGTGCCAGCAGCTGGGGACAGGGGCCGAGCGAGCAGTACTTC | CASSWGQGPSEQYF
TRBJ1-1 | . | TRBV29-1 | 12 | . | TGCAGCGTGCTCCATACAGGGTTTGAAGCTTTCTTT | CSVLHTGFEAFF
TRBJ2-3 | . | TRBV10-2 | 18 | TRBD2 | TGCGCCAGCAGCACCGGACTAGCGGGGGGGCCAACGGCAGATACGCAGTATTTT | CASSTGLAGGPTADTQYF
TRBJ1-2 | once | TRBV7-2 | 17 | TRBD1 | TGTGCCAGCAGCTCGCATACTTTGGGACAGGTTGGCTATGGCTACACCTTC | CASSSHTLGQVGYGYTF
TRBJ2-3 | . | TRBV7-2 | 17 | TRBD1 | TGTGCCAGCAGCTTAGCCGGCCTGGGACAGGGCCCAGATACGCAGTATTTT | CASSLAGLGQGPDTQYF
TRBJ1-2 | . | TRBV11-2 | 16 | . | TGTGCCAGCAGCTCGGGGGAGACAGAATGGGGATATGGCTACACCTTC | CASSSGETEWGYGYTF
TRBJ2-5 | . | TRBV18 | 17 | TRBD2 | TGTGCCAGCTCACCAGTACGACTAGCGGGGTATCAAGAGACCCAGTACTTC | CASSPVRLAGYQETQYF
TRBJ2-3 | once | TRBV24-1 | 19 | . | TGTGCCACCAGTGATATCGCCAGGGCAGACAAGCTAAGCACAGATACGCAGTATTTT | CATSDIARADKLSTDTQYF
TRBJ2-1 | . | TRBV27 | 12 | . | TGTGCCAGCAGTCTAGAGGGTTATGAGCAGTTCTTC | CASSLEGYEQFF
TRBJ2-1 | few | TRBV7-9 | 15 | TRBD1 | TGTGCCAGCAGCTTAGGAACAGGGGGCTGGGGTGAGCAGTTCTTC | CASSLGTGGWGEQFF
TRBJ2-7 | . | TRBV27 | 16 | TRBD2 | TGTGCCAGCACTTCCTTTAATCGCGGGGGGTTCTACGAGCAGTACTTC | CASTSFNRGGFYEQYF
TRBJ1-2 | . | TRBV18 | 14 | TRBD1 | TGTGCCAGCTCACCAGGGACAGTCACGAACGGCTACACCTTC | CASSPGTVTNGYTF
TRBJ1-2 | . | TRBV7-2 | 15 | . | TGTGCCAGCAGCTCCGCGGGGGTTCGGTACCGAGGCTACACCTTC | CASSSAGVRYRGYTF
TRBJ1-5 | once | TRBV27 | 15 | . | TGTGCCAGCAGTTTCTACACGGGAGGAAATCAGCCCCAGCATTTT | CASSFYTGGNQPQHF
TRBJ2-7 | . | TRBV5-4 | 11 | . | TGTGCCAGCAGCTTAGCTGGCGAGCAGTACTTC | CASSLAGEQYF
TRBJ2-3 | . | TRBV4-3 | 15 | . | TGCGCCAGCAGCCAAGATAGCGGTAGTACAGATACGCAGTATTTT | CASSQDSGSTDTQYF
TRBJ2-5 | . | TRBV25-1 | 14 | . | TGTGCCAGCCGCTCAGGGTGGGGGGGCGAGACCCAGTACTTC | CASRSGWGGETQYF
TRBJ1-1 | once | TRBV28 | 13 | . | TGTGCCAGCAGCTATTCGGGGAACACTGAAGCTTTCTTT | CASSYSGNTEAFF
TRBJ1-2 | . | TRBV5-8 | 16 | TRBD1 | TGTGCCAGCAGCTTGGAGACAGGGAGCTTCAACTATGGCTACACCTTC | CASSLETGSFNYGYTF
TRBJ1-2 | once | TRBV6-5 | 15 | TRBD1 | TGTGCCAGCAGTTACTCAGGGACAGGGGGCTATGGCTACACCTTC | CASSYSGTGGYGYTF
TRBJ1-1 | once | TRBV6-2/TRBV6-3 | 16 | . | TGTGCCAGCAGTTACTTAGTCGTCAGGGTGGGGACTGAAGCTTTCTTT | CASSYLVVRVGTEAFF
TRBJ2-3 | . | TRBV4-1 | 17 | TRBD1 | TGCGCCAGCAGCCAAGACGCTGGACAGGCCGGCACAGATACGCAGTATTTT | CASSQDAGQAGTDTQYF
TRBJ1-5 | . | TRBV4-3 | 14 | TRBD1 | TGCGCCAGCAGCCAAGGGACAGGGAATCAGCCCCAGCATTTT | CASSQGTGNQPQHF